Shown below are 18 T cell receptor beta chains from a single sample sequenced in a study of persistence of HIV-infected CD4 T cells. Nonspecific anti-CD3/anti-CD28 bead stimulation represents the broad CD4+ T cell repertoire. Sorting of responding CD4+ T cells relied on upregulated CD40 ligand together with CD69. Their specific antigens are unknown. The libraries were made with immunoSEQ version 4 in survey mode. The method was immunoSEQ multiplex PCR; TCRdb's version includes in-frame clones alone and lacks a portion of them. In the table there are tens of thousands of clones, 88% of which are singletons. The specimen was CD4+ T cells sorted from PBMCs after roughly 20-hour stimulation, collected from a patient who received antiretroviral therapy. These receptors all stem from an adult woman with HIV who was CMV-seropositive.

This clone appeared once. The chain couples TRBV10-2 to TRBJ1-2; D is undetermined. The CDR3 runs to 13 residues. Trimming stripped 8 bases from V and 7 bases from J, with 17 bases between. Germline V gene data show CDR1 as WSHSY and CDR2 as SAAADI. The CDR3 region is CASRERVSPGYTF. CDR3 nucleotide sequence: TGCGCCAGCCGAGAGAGGGTGTCGCCTGGCTACACCTTC.

The CDR3 DNA is TGTGCCAGTAGTATCGGGACGGACAAGCAGTACTTC. Amino acids: CASSIGTDKQYF. The J gene is TRBJ2-7, the V gene TRBV19; the D gene could be TRBD1 or TRBD2 (5 bases each). The V end was cut by 3 bases, the J end by 8 bases, with 11 bases between. Germline CDR1 LNHDA, CDR2 SQIVND (reference sequence). The CDR3 is made up of 12 amino acids.

This clone has just a few counts. The rearrangement uses TRBV5-1 and TRBJ2-3; TRBD2 matches 10 bases. There are 16 residues in the CDR3. Germline V gene lookup returns CDR1 SGHRS and CDR2 YFSETQ. V lost 4 bases, J lost 3 bases, and 8 bases stayed unmatched. The CDR3 DNA reads as TGCGCCAGCAGCACCAGAAGCGGGGGGGAGACAGATACGCAGTATTTT. This codes for CASSTRSGGETDTQYF.

The chain couples TRBV13 to TRBJ2-3, with a weak D call TRBD2 (7 bases). This CDR3 is 15 amino acids long. V was clipped by 3 bases and J by 2 bases, with 12 bases between them. CDR1 PRHDT and CDR2 FYEKMQ come from the germline V gene (reference sequence). The CDR3, as DNA: TGTGCCAGCAGCTTTAGGCGGGGGCCCACAGATACGCAGTATTTT. Translated: CASSFRRGPTDTQYF.

The V gene is TRBV19, the J gene TRBJ2-7; D tentatively reads TRBD1 or TRBD2 (5 bases each). The CDR3 contains 15 residues. Germline V gene sequence: CDR1 LNHDA, CDR2 SQIVND (reference sequence). V was clipped by 1 base and J by 7 bases, with 17 bases between them. CDR3 loop: CASSIGQGTPGEQYF. The DNA of the CDR3 is TGTGCCAGTAGTATAGGACAAGGGACCCCTGGGGAGCAGTACTTC.

J is TRBJ1-1 and V is TRBV27, with D hard to call. Trimming cost V 4 bases and J 0 bases, with 15 bases left between them. Germline assignment: CDR1 MNHEY and CDR2 SMNVEV (reference sequence). There are 16 residues in the CDR3. CDR3 region: CASSSRKQIMNTEAFF. CDR3 bases: TGTGCCAGCAGTTCTAGAAAACAGATTATGAACACTGAAGCTTTCTTT.

The CDR3 region has the DNA TGTGCCAGCAGCGTAGACCAGGGAGCCTACGAGCAGTACTTC. Translated: CASSVDQGAYEQYF. The V call is TRBV9, the J call TRBJ2-7; the D call may be TRBD1 or TRBD2 (5 bases each). The V end lost 0 bases, the J end lost 2 bases, and 9 bases lay between the germline ends. The CDR3 runs to 14 residues. CDR1 and CDR2 (germline): SGDLS, YYNGEE. Filled out from reference TRBV9 and TRBJ2-7, the complete variable domain reads DSGVTQTPKHLITATGQRVTLRCSPRSGDLSVYWYQQSLDQGLQFLIQYYNGEERAKGNILERFSAQQFPDLHSELNLSSLELGDSALYFCASSVDQGAYEQYFGPGTRLTVT.

This chain uses TRBV12-5 with TRBJ2-2; 8 bases agree with TRBD2. After removal of 5 bases from V and 8 bases from J, the junction contained 16 bases not matched to a gene. CDR1 LGHNT and CDR2 FRNRAP come from the germline V gene. This CDR3 has 17 amino acids. The CDR3 region has the DNA TGTGCTAGTGGTGCCCCGCGGGGGGCAAGGTCCATAGGGGAGCTGTTTTTT. It translates to CASGAPRGARSIGELFF.

The genes are TRBV11-2 and TRBJ1-6; D not certain. CDR1 and CDR2 from the germline V gene are SGHAT and FQNNGV. The CDR3 has 16 residues. Deletions cut 2 bases from V and 7 bases from J, with 15 bases between. The CDR3 nucleotides read TGTGCCAGCAGCTTAACGGCCGGACTGTTAAATTCACCCCTCCACTTT. It specifies CASSLTAGLLNSPLHF.

The rearrangement uses TRBV29-1 and TRBJ1-2; D is uncertain. The CDR3 has 10 residues. Germline V lookup: CDR1 SQVTM, CDR2 ANQGSEA. With 3 bases removed from V and 8 bases from J, the gap between germline ends came to 7 bases. CDR3 DNA: TGCAGCGTTGATCGGGAGGGCTACACCTTC. Its translation: CSVDREGYTF.

The chain combines TRBV15 with TRBJ1-2, with 10 bases aligning to TRBD1. The CDR3 spans 12 residues. The V and J ends lost 8 bases and 3 bases, in that order; junction bases with no gene match: 0. Germline CDR1 reads LNHNV; CDR2 reads YYDKDF (reference sequence). The CDR3 spells CATGTGDYGYTF. CDR3 sequence (DNA): TGTGCCACCGGGACAGGGGACTATGGCTACACCTTC.

This chain connects TRBV19 to TRBJ1-1, with TRBD1 matching 9 bases. Per the germline V gene, CDR1 is LNHDA and CDR2 is SQIVND (reference sequence). Losses at the gene ends were 5 bases for V and 0 bases for J; bases not matched to a gene: 10. The CDR3 loop spans 17 amino acids. The CDR3 nucleotides read TGTGCCAGTAGTGTGGGACAGGGAAGGTCGATGAACACTGAAGCTTTCTTT. Translated, it gives CASSVGQGRSMNTEAFF. The variable domain in full, with the rest retrieved from reference TRBV19 and TRBJ1-1, is DGGITQSPKYLFRKEGQNVTLSCEQNLNHDAMYWYRQDPGQGLRLIYYSQIVNDFQKGDIAEGYSVSREKKESFPLTVTSAQKNPTAFYLCASSVGQGRSMNTEAFFGQGTRLTVV.

The rearrangement uses TRBV2 and TRBJ1-5; TRBD1 might be the D (5 bases). The CDR3 sequence is 13 residues long. Germline V CDR1 and CDR2: SNHLY, FYNNEI. V lost 6 bases and J lost 4, with 10 bases in between. CDR3 sequence: CASRTENNQPQHF. The CDR3 bases are TGTGCCAGCAGGACAGAAAATAATCAGCCCCAGCATTTT. The full variable domain, completed using reference TRBV2 and TRBJ1-5, is EPEVTQTPSHQVTQMGQEVILRCVPISNHLYFYWYRQILGQKVEFLVSFYNNEISEKSEIFDDQFSVERPDGSNFTLKIRSTKLEDSAMYFCASRTENNQPQHFGDGTRLSIL.

The CDR3 bases are TGTGCCAGCAGCCAAGATGGTGGGCAGAACTATGGCTACACCTTC. Residues: CASSQDGGQNYGYTF. The V and J genes are TRBV4-2 and TRBJ1-2; D not resolved. V shed 0 bases and J shed 2 bases, with 10 bases lying between them. The V gene's germline CDR1 is LGHNA and CDR2 YNFKEQ. The CDR3 is 15 residues long.

In regard to this clone: One end of the junction does not line up with germline, which may come from a read error. The CDR3 sequence: CASSSPGHLYGHTF. The CDR3, as DNA: TGTGCCAGCAGCTCCCCGGGACACCTCTATGGCCACACCTTC. This chain links TRBV7-7 with TRBJ1-2; D may be TRBD1 (6 bases). The V gene's germline CDR1 is SSHAT and CDR2 FNYEAQ (reference sequence). The CDR3 spans 14 residues.

The V gene is TRBV5-1, the J gene TRBJ2-5; a weak D match, TRBD2 (7 bases). Trimming removed 4 bases at V and 4 bases at J, with 20 bases between. Germline V gene data show CDR1 as SGHRS and CDR2 as YFSETQ. There are 16 residues in the CDR3. In DNA, the CDR3 is TGCGCCAGCAGCGGGGGGGGGCAGGGCCTCGGAGAGACCCAGTACTTC. It codes for CASSGGGQGLGETQYF.

This chain's CDR3 is CASSEGFAETQYF. For the CDR3, the DNA is TGCGCCAGCAGTGAGGGGTTTGCAGAGACCCAGTACTTC. V is TRBV10-2 and J is TRBJ2-5; no definite D call. CDR1 is WSHSY, CDR2 SAAADI, per germline. This CDR3 is 13 amino acids long. V lost 2 bases and J lost 4, with 8 bases in between.

V and J are TRBV6-5 and TRBJ1-1, with D possibly matching TRBD1 (6 bases). CDR3 size: 15 residues. Trimming removed 0 bases from V and 2 bases from J, with 10 bases in between. Germline assignment: CDR1 MNHEY and CDR2 SVGAGI. CDR3 sequence: CASSYSGQPNTEAFF. The DNA for the CDR3 is TGTGCCAGCAGTTACTCAGGACAGCCAAACACTGAAGCTTTCTTT.